The entry below gives a single TCR beta chain sequence along with its context. These data are taken from a study of PD-L1 blockade in urothelial cancer. Study-wide context: Prior chemotherapy ranged from 0 to 3 regimens per patient. Once treatment had started, blood was analyzed at 3 weeks (second dose) and again at 6 weeks. Typically, measured as a median, blood samples had 130,000 to 150,000 T cells.

Time point: peripheral blood 6 weeks after treatment start. The assay was immunoSEQ multiplex PCR, and TCRdb's table has in-frame clones only and misses some. Seen here are about 38,000 clones, 86% observed once, and the top ten hold about a quarter. Looked up from germline, CDR1 is MNHEY and CDR2 is SVGAGI. The CDR3 is 16 residues long. Trimming shortened V by 0 bases and J by 3 bases, and 15 bases separated the two germline ends. The input for sequencing was PBMCs, taken around atezolizumab (anti-PD-L1) treatment. The sequence was obtained from a man in his fifties or sixties with urothelial cancer. V usage is TRBV6-5 and J usage is TRBJ2-7; D is undetermined. CDR3 in amino acids: CASSYSGYSPGYEQYF. The CDR3 DNA sequence: TGTGCCAGCAGTTACTCTGGCTACAGTCCTGGCTACGAGCAGTACTTC.